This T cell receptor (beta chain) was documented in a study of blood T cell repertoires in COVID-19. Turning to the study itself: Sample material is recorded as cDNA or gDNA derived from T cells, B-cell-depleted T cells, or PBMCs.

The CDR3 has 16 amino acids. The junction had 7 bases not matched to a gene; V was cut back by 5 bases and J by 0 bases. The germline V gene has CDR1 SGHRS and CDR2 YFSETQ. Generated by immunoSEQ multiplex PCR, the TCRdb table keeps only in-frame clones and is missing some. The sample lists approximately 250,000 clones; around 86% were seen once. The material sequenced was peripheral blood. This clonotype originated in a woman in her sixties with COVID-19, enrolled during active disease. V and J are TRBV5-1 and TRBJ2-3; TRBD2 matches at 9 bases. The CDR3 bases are TGCGCCAGCAGGAGGGAGCTAGCGGGAAGCACAGATACGCAGTATTTT. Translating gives CASRRELAGSTDTQYF.